Below, 29 T cell receptor beta chains from the same sample are listed, as sequenced in a study of cytomegalovirus exposure and HLA in healthy donors. Researchers ran the PCR with 60 Vbeta and 13 Jbeta primers. Sequencing used immunoSEQ multiplex PCR; TCRdb keeps in-frame clones, though not all of them. The data hold 120,000 to 150,000 clones, with around 79% observed a single time. The sample comprised PBMCs. These receptors were obtained from a woman in her 30s in good health and CMV-seronegative.

The V gene is TRBV29-1, the J gene TRBJ2-7; a possible D gene is TRBD2 (7 bases). The CDR3 loop spans 14 amino acids. V lost 7 bases and J lost 3, with 19 bases in between. The V gene's germline CDR1 is SQVTM and CDR2 ANQGSEA. Written as DNA, the CDR3 is TGCAGCGCCGAAAGGGGGGGGCATTTCTACGAGCAGTACTTC. It is translated as CSAERGGHFYEQYF.

The rearrangement joins TRBV27 to TRBJ1-5; D remains unclear. CDR1 and CDR2 from the germline V gene are MNHEY and SMNVEV (reference sequence). Trimming took off 3 bases at V and 9 bases at J, with 9 bases between the two ends. CDR3 size: 12 residues. The CDR3 sequence: CASSFSGGPQHF. DNA for the CDR3: TGTGCCAGCAGTTTCTCAGGAGGGCCCCAGCATTTT.

The V gene is TRBV4-3, the J gene TRBJ2-2, with 9 positions matching TRBD1. Germline V gene data show CDR1 as LGHNA and CDR2 as YSLEER. After removal of 1 base from V and 7 bases from J, the junction contained 4 bases not matched to a gene. The CDR3 sequence is 15 residues long. This CDR3 is CASSQVQGAIGELFF. The CDR3 bases are TGCGCCAGCAGCCAAGTACAGGGGGCGATCGGGGAGCTGTTTTTT.

V and J are TRBV20-1 and TRBJ1-1; D is unclear. The CDR3 extends over 11 amino acids. The germline V and J ends were trimmed by 7 bases and 7 bases, with 13 bases remaining between them. Germline CDR1 DFQATT, CDR2 SNEGSKA (reference sequence). CDR3 DNA: TGCAGTGTCAGCGCCGGACTTGAAGCTTTCTTT. Protein sequence: CSVSAGLEAFF.

This clone appeared a single time. The chain recombines TRBV30 with TRBJ1-2; 7 nucleotides match TRBD1. Germline CDR1 is GTSNPN and CDR2 is SVGIG (reference sequence). V shed 0 bases and J 10 bases; nucleotides not matched to a gene: 5. The CDR3 has 12 amino acids. In DNA form, the CDR3 reads TGTGCCTGGAGTGTACTTGGGACAGACTACACCTTC. It translates to CAWSVLGTDYTF.

The V gene is TRBV9, the J gene TRBJ1-5; perhaps TRBD1 as D (6 bases). V was clipped by 0 bases and J by 4 bases, with 14 bases between them. CDR3 size: 16 residues. Germline V gives CDR1 SGDLS, CDR2 YYNGEE. Here the CDR3 DNA reads TGTGCCAGCAGCGTAGTTGTGGGGGCCGCTAATCAGCCCCAGCATTTT. This sequence encodes CASSVVVGAANQPQHF. The full variable domain, its missing parts supplied by reference TRBV9 and TRBJ1-5, is DSGVTQTPKHLITATGQRVTLRCSPRSGDLSVYWYQQSLDQGLQFLIQYYNGEERAKGNILERFSAQQFPDLHSELNLSSLELGDSALYFCASSVVVGAANQPQHFGDGTRLSIL.

The chain links TRBV4-3 to TRBJ2-7; 7 nucleotides line up with TRBD2. Trimming cost V 6 bases and J 3 bases; bases outside gene matches: 8. There are 14 residues in the CDR3. Germline CDR1 is LGHNA and CDR2 is YSLEER. CDR3 DNA sequence: TGCGCCAGCAGTCCCGGGGGGACCGGCTACGAGCAGTACTTC. The encoded protein is CASSPGGTGYEQYF.

The chain recombines TRBV10-3 with TRBJ2-7; TRBD1 aligns across 8 bases. V was clipped by 3 bases and J by 6 bases; unmatched bases: 7. The length of the CDR3 is 14 residues. In germline, CDR1 is ENHRY, CDR2 SYGVKD. DNA for the CDR3: TGTGCCATCAGTGAAGGGACAGGTCGAAGCGAGCAGTACTTC. Amino acid sequence: CAISEGTGRSEQYF.

The V gene is TRBV30, the J gene TRBJ2-1; 9 nucleotides match TRBD1. CDR3 size: 14 residues. V was clipped by 5 bases and J by 7 bases; unmatched bases: 9. The germline V gene encodes CDR1 GTSNPN and CDR2 SVGIG (reference sequence). The CDR3 reads CAWDRDRAVNEQFF. CDR3 DNA sequence: TGTGCCTGGGACCGGGACAGGGCGGTGAATGAGCAGTTCTTC.

The chain combines TRBV13 with TRBJ2-2, with D unclear. V was pared by 0 bases and J by 5 bases, with 7 bases between. The CDR3 spans 14 residues. CDR1 and CDR2 (germline): PRHDT, FYEKMQ (reference sequence). CDR3 coding DNA: TGTGCCAGCAGCTTAGGTTCACTAACCGGGGAGCTGTTTTTT. This codes for CASSLGSLTGELFF. The full variable domain, its missing parts supplied by reference TRBV13 and TRBJ2-2, is AAGVIQSPRHLIKEKRETATLKCYPIPRHDTVYWYQQGPGQDPQFLISFYEKMQSDKGSIPDRFSAQQFSDYHSELNMSSLELGDSALYFCASSLGSLTGELFFGEGSRLTVL.

Concerning this clone: Germline and junction disagree at one end, which may indicate a read error. The genes are TRBV14 and TRBJ1-5, with TRBD1 as a possible D gene (5 bases). Per germline, CDR1 SGHDN and CDR2 FVKESK. There are 13 residues in the CDR3. The CDR3 nucleotides read TGTGCCAGCAGCCAAGGGGGCAACCAGCCCCAGCATTTT. As protein: CASSQGGNQPQHF.

The chain links TRBV25-1 to TRBJ2-2; the D is unclear. Germline V gene lookup returns CDR1 MGHDK and CDR2 SYGVNS. This CDR3 comprises 16 residues. Trimming took 3 bases from V and 1 from J, leaving 12 bases between them. The chain's CDR3 is CASSDGPGLNTGELFF. CDR3 nucleotide sequence: TGTGCCAGCAGTGATGGCCCGGGTTTGAACACCGGGGAGCTGTTTTTT.

The chain links TRBV14 to TRBJ1-1, with a weak D call TRBD1 (6 bases). The CDR3 totals 14 residues. V was pared by 3 bases and J by 4 bases, with 12 bases between. CDR1 is SGHDN, CDR2 FVKESK, per germline. Here the CDR3 DNA reads TGTGCCAGCAGCCAGACAGGAGGTAGCACTGAAGCTTTCTTT. This gives the protein CASSQTGGSTEAFF.

The CDR3 DNA sequence: TGTGCCAGCAGCCCGTACAGGGGTGGGACCGGGGAGCTGTTTTTT. Protein: CASSPYRGGTGELFF. The rearrangement uses TRBV11-3 and TRBJ2-2; 7 positions match TRBD1. The CDR3 covers 15 residues. With V trimmed by 5 bases and J by 5 bases, 8 bases remained unmatched. From germline, CDR1 is SGHNT and CDR2 YENEEA.

This chain links TRBV12-5 with TRBJ2-1, with TRBD2 matching over 8 bases. The CDR3 is 15 residues long. The germline V gene has CDR1 LGHNT and CDR2 FRNRAP. V lost 7 bases to trimming and J lost 9 bases; unmatched junction nucleotides: 14. CDR3 amino acids: CASAGGSGVGGEQFF. CDR3 DNA sequence: TGTGCTAGTGCCGGGGGTAGCGGGGTGGGAGGTGAGCAGTTCTTC.

This chain uses TRBV30 with TRBJ1-6, with no clear D. V was clipped by 0 bases and J by 7 bases, with 10 bases between them. Germline loops: CDR1 GTSNPN, CDR2 SVGIG (reference sequence). The CDR3 contains 14 residues. This CDR3 is CAWSVGRQNSPLHF. The CDR3 DNA reads as TGTGCCTGGAGTGTGGGCAGGCAAAATTCACCCCTCCACTTT.

The chain links TRBV9 to TRBJ2-5; D is unclear. This CDR3 spans 12 amino acids. CDR1 SGDLS and CDR2 YYNGEE come from the germline V gene. V lost 3 bases and J lost 7, with 10 bases in between. The CDR3 protein is CASSDYFGTQYF. CDR3 nucleotide sequence: TGTGCCAGCAGCGACTACTTCGGGACCCAGTACTTC. The full variable domain, its missing parts supplied by reference TRBV9 and TRBJ2-5, is DSGVTQTPKHLITATGQRVTLRCSPRSGDLSVYWYQQSLDQGLQFLIQYYNGEERAKGNILERFSAQQFPDLHSELNLSSLELGDSALYFCASSDYFGTQYFGPGTRLLVL.

V gene TRBV7-9 combines with J gene TRBJ2-1, with a possible D match to TRBD2 (6 bases). CDR1 SEHNR and CDR2 FQNEAQ come from the germline V gene (reference sequence). There are 16 residues in the CDR3. V was cut by 0 bases and J by 0 bases, with 9 bases left in between. CDR3 in amino acids: CASSLAPGSSYNEQFF. The CDR3 coding sequence is TGTGCCAGCAGCTTAGCGCCCGGGAGCTCCTACAATGAGCAGTTCTTC.

In this sample, this clone turned up a few times. The genes are TRBV5-1 and TRBJ1-4; D might be TRBD1 (6 bases). The CDR3 has 14 residues. The germline V gene has CDR1 SGHRS and CDR2 YFSETQ. V gave up 5 bases and J gave up 4 bases, with 12 bases separating them. This CDR3 is CASRRDTLNEKLFF. The CDR3 DNA reads TGCGCCAGCAGACGGGACACCCTTAATGAAAAACTGTTTTTT.

The V call is TRBV6-1, the J call TRBJ1-2; possibly TRBD1 for D (6 bases). CDR3 length: 12 residues. From germline, CDR1 is MNHNS and CDR2 SASEGT. V gave up 11 bases and J gave up 4 bases, with 14 bases separating them. The CDR3 loop is CAAAGAFYGYTF. DNA of the CDR3: TGTGCCGCCGCAGGGGCTTTCTATGGCTACACCTTC.

The chain couples TRBV28 to TRBJ1-2, with D unclear. CDR1 and CDR2 (germline): MDHEN, SYDVKM. This CDR3 comprises 13 residues. With 6 bases removed from V and 0 bases from J, the gap between germline ends came to 8 bases. CDR3 amino acids: CASREGANYGYTF. CDR3 coding DNA: TGTGCCAGCAGGGAGGGAGCTAACTATGGCTACACCTTC.

This chain links TRBV30 with TRBJ2-1; 9 positions match TRBD1. Trimming at V came to 5 bases and at J to 12 bases, leaving 11 bases not matched to a gene. CDR3 length equals 13 residues. The germline CDR1 and CDR2 sequences are GTSNPN and SVGIG (reference sequence). The CDR3 here is CAWRDRVGVLQFF. The CDR3 DNA sequence: TGTGCCTGGCGGGACAGGGTAGGTGTGCTGCAGTTCTTC.

V usage is TRBV11-2 and J usage is TRBJ1-2; a possible D gene is TRBD1 (5 bases). This CDR3 is built from 14 residues. The V gene lost 4 bases and the J gene lost 1 base, with 10 bases spanning the gap. Germline V gives CDR1 SGHAT, CDR2 FQNNGV. CDR3 coding DNA: TGTGCCAGCAGCTCCCTGGGGGGTAACTATGGCTACACCTTC. It encodes CASSSLGGNYGYTF. Together with reference TRBV11-2 and TRBJ1-2, the CDR3 gives the full variable domain: EAGVAQSPRYKIIEKRQSVAFWCNPISGHATLYWYQQILGQGPKLLIQFQNNGVVDDSQLPKDRFSAERLKGVDSTLKIQPAKLEDSAVYLCASSSLGGNYGYTFGSGTRLTVV.

The J gene is TRBJ2-1, the V gene TRBV9, with 8 bases lining up with TRBD2. Germline trimming cut 0 bases from V and 9 bases from J; bases unmatched to any gene: 11. The length of the CDR3 is 16 residues. Per germline, CDR1 SGDLS and CDR2 YYNGEE. CDR3 nucleotides: TGTGCCAGCAGCGTAGTAAGCGGGGGTCTCCACGCTGAGCAGTTCTTC. This translates into CASSVVSGGLHAEQFF.

The genes are TRBV7-9 and TRBJ2-3; D gene uncertain. The CDR3 is made up of 11 amino acids. Germline loops: CDR1 SEHNR, CDR2 FQNEAQ (reference sequence). Trimming cost V 3 bases and J 6 bases, with 4 bases left between them. CDR3 amino acids: CASSFEDTQYF. CDR3 coding DNA: TGTGCCAGCAGCTTCGAGGATACGCAGTATTTT.

This clone was seen more than once but under ten times. J is TRBJ1-1 and V is TRBV7-9, with D tentatively TRBD1 (6 bases). Looked up from germline, CDR1 is SEHNR and CDR2 is FQNEAQ (reference sequence). This CDR3 has 15 residues. The germline V and J ends were trimmed by 4 bases and 4 bases, with 16 bases remaining between them. CDR3 bases: TGTGCCAGCAGCTCACCGCCACAGGGAACCACTGAAGCTTTCTTT. Encoded protein: CASSSPPQGTTEAFF.

The chain joins TRBV6-1 to TRBJ2-1, with unresolved D. Trimming removed 2 bases from V and 5 bases from J, with 7 bases in between. This CDR3 region has 13 residues. Germline CDR1 and CDR2: MNHNS and SASEGT. The CDR3 spells CASSELTDNEQFF. In DNA form, the CDR3 reads TGTGCCAGCAGTGAACTTACAGACAATGAGCAGTTCTTC.

V is TRBV7-9 and J is TRBJ1-2; 7 nucleotides align to TRBD1. This CDR3 is 14 amino acids long. Per germline, CDR1 SEHNR and CDR2 FQNEAQ (reference sequence). V lost 5 bases, J lost 3 bases, and 6 bases stayed unmatched. DNA for the CDR3: TGTGCCAGCAGCCGCGCAGGGGGAGACTATGGCTACACCTTC. Its translation is CASSRAGGDYGYTF. Based on the CDR3 plus reference TRBV7-9 and TRBJ1-2, the full variable domain is DTGVSQNPRHKITKRGQNVTFRCDPISEHNRLYWYRQTLGQGPEFLTYFQNEAQLEKSRLLSDRFSAERPKGSFSTLEIQRTEQGDSAMYLCASSRAGGDYGYTFGSGTRLTVV.

The rearrangement uses TRBV19 and TRBJ1-6, with D tentatively TRBD1 (6 bases). V gave up 5 bases and J gave up 9 bases, with 14 bases separating them. The CDR3 has 14 residues. Germline lookup yields CDR1 LNHDA and CDR2 SQIVND (reference sequence). As DNA, the CDR3 is TGTGCCAGTAGTCTCACAGGGTATCTTTCACCCCTCCACTTT. This encodes CASSLTGYLSPLHF.